The 20 T cell receptor beta chains below come from one sample, sequenced in a study of cytomegalovirus exposure and HLA in healthy donors (dated by TCRdb to the late 2010s). Library prep was done by the immunoSEQ multiplex PCR assay. A mixture of 60 forward primers for TCR Vbeta segments and 13 reverse primers for TCR Jbeta segments was used in the multiplex PCR. TCRdb took over this immuneACCESS table, retaining in-frame rearrangements with V and J assigned. Such tables are incomplete; in checked studies, under half of the missing clones stem from an unresolved V gene, and the remainder is unexplained. For this sample there are around 200,000 clones; roughly 72% appear just once. The ten most abundant clones make up 2% to 2.5% of the sample. The sample comprised PBMCs. These receptors came from a woman between 25 and 40 years old in good health and CMV-seropositive.

The chain carries TRBV27 and TRBJ1-4, with D perhaps TRBD1 (5 bases). V was cut by 6 bases and J by 5 bases, with 19 bases left in between. Germline assignment: CDR1 MNHEY and CDR2 SMNVEV (reference sequence). The CDR3 runs 16 residues. CDR3 sequence reads: CASRDNLNIRNEKLFF. DNA for the CDR3: TGTGCCAGCAGGGACAACCTTAATATTAGAAATGAAAAACTGTTTTTT.

The chain employs TRBV9 and TRBJ1-5; 8 bases fit TRBD1. CDR3 length: 15 residues. Germline V gene data show CDR1 as SGDLS and CDR2 as YYNGEE. The V segment lost 4 bases and the J segment 3 bases; nucleotides outside the gene matches: 6. The CDR3 sequence: CASSPGTGHNQPQHF. CDR3 bases: TGTGCCAGCAGCCCCGGGACAGGACACAATCAGCCCCAGCATTTT. The full variable domain, in which reference TRBV9 and TRBJ1-5 provide the parts outside the CDR3, is DSGVTQTPKHLITATGQRVTLRCSPRSGDLSVYWYQQSLDQGLQFLIQYYNGEERAKGNILERFSAQQFPDLHSELNLSSLELGDSALYFCASSPGTGHNQPQHFGDGTRLSIL.

The CDR3 spells CASETGWGATNEKLFF. CDR3 sequence (DNA): TGTGCCAGTGAAACGGGGTGGGGTGCAACTAATGAAAAACTGTTTTTT. V usage is TRBV19 and J usage is TRBJ1-4, with D hard to call. With 8 bases removed from V and 0 bases from J, the gap between germline ends came to 16 bases. The CDR3 has 16 residues. Germline assignment: CDR1 LNHDA and CDR2 SQIVND (reference sequence).

V and J are TRBV7-2 and TRBJ2-5; 12 bases map to TRBD2. The V gene end was trimmed by 8 bases and the J gene end by 2 bases; junction bases not matched to a gene: 15. CDR1 and CDR2 from the germline V gene are SGHTA and FQGNSA. CDR3 length equals 18 residues. This chain's CDR3 is CASPAPSSSGGAQETQYF. Written as DNA, the CDR3 is TGTGCCAGCCCAGCGCCCAGCTCTAGCGGGGGGGCACAAGAGACCCAGTACTTC.

In this sample, this clone turned up a few times. The chain recombines TRBV30 with TRBJ1-1; perhaps TRBD1 as D (6 bases). Trimming left V 5 bases short and J 0 bases short, with 10 bases between. Germline loops: CDR1 GTSNPN, CDR2 SVGIG (reference sequence). This CDR3 has 13 amino acids. CDR3: CAWDGQMNTEAFF. CDR3 coding DNA: TGTGCCTGGGACGGACAGATGAACACTGAAGCTTTCTTT.

The chain uses TRBV5-4 and TRBJ1-1, with unresolved D. Germline V CDR1 and CDR2: SGHNT, YYREEE (reference sequence). This CDR3 comprises 15 residues. V was pared by 2 bases and J by 2 bases, with 13 bases between. This CDR3 is CASSFFGQVNTEAFF. CDR3 nucleotides: TGTGCCAGCAGCTTTTTTGGTCAGGTAAACACTGAAGCTTTCTTT. Full variable domain (rest looked up from reference TRBV5-4 and TRBJ1-1): ETGVTQSPTHLIKTRGQQVTLRCSSQSGHNTVSWYQQALGQGPQFIFQYYREEENGRGNFPPRFSGLQFPNYSSELNVNALELDDSALYLCASSFFGQVNTEAFFGQGTRLTVV.

The rearrangement joins TRBV6-5 to TRBJ1-2, with TRBD1 as a possible D gene (5 bases). CDR3 size: 16 residues. V lost 4 bases and J lost 3, with 18 bases in between. In germline, CDR1 is MNHEY, CDR2 SVGAGI. The CDR3 DNA is TGTGCCAGCAGTTCCCCCAGGGAAGGGGCGGACTATGGCTACACCTTC. Translation gives CASSSPREGADYGYTF.

The J gene is TRBJ1-1, the V gene TRBV11-2; D unclear. The CDR3 loop spans 14 amino acids. Germline V gene data show CDR1 as SGHAT and CDR2 as FQNNGV. With 1 base removed from V and 4 bases from J, the gap between germline ends came to 10 bases. CDR3 sequence: CASSLAGEGTEAFF. The CDR3 DNA sequence: TGTGCCAGCAGCTTAGCCGGGGAGGGCACTGAAGCTTTCTTT.

A single count supports this clone. The V gene is TRBV5-1, the J gene TRBJ1-1, with 11 bases fitting TRBD1. V trimming: 4 bases; J trimming: 1 base; junction bases outside the gene matches: 9. CDR3 length equals 17 residues. Germline V gene data show CDR1 as SGHRS and CDR2 as YFSETQ. The CDR3 DNA follows: TGCGCCAGCAGCCCCCCGGACAGGGGGCGGTCGAACACTGAAGCTTTCTTT. Amino acid sequence: CASSPPDRGRSNTEAFF.

The chain employs TRBV28 and TRBJ1-1; weak D call: TRBD1 (5 bases). CDR1 is MDHEN and CDR2 is SYDVKM in the germline V gene. CDR3 length equals 15 residues. V was trimmed by 6 bases and J by 1 base, leaving 15 bases between them. CDR3 nucleotides: TGTGCCAGCAGGATCGCGGGACCGTCGAACACTGAAGCTTTCTTT. Its protein product is CASRIAGPSNTEAFF.

V usage is TRBV27 and J usage is TRBJ2-5; D is possibly TRBD2 (6 bases). V dropped 3 bases and J dropped 0 bases, with 14 bases sitting between them. This CDR3 spans 16 amino acids. Germline-derived CDR1 and CDR2 are MNHEY and SMNVEV (reference sequence). CDR3 sequence reads: CASSLISSGDQETQYF. CDR3 coding DNA: TGTGCCAGCAGTTTGATTAGTAGCGGAGACCAAGAGACCCAGTACTTC.

The chain employs TRBV9 and TRBJ2-2; 14 bases line up with TRBD2. CDR3 length: 17 residues. The J segment lost 5 bases and the V segment lost 5 bases, leaving 8 bases of the junction unmatched. Germline V CDR1 and CDR2: SGDLS, YYNGEE. As DNA, the CDR3 is TGTGCCAGCAGTCGACTAGCGGGGGGGCGCGGGACCGGGGAGCTGTTTTTT. Protein product: CASSRLAGGRGTGELFF.

The chain joins TRBV30 to TRBJ2-7, with D possibly TRBD2 on 6 matching bases. The CDR3 consists of 14 residues. CDR1 GTSNPN and CDR2 SVGIG come from the germline V gene (reference sequence). V was clipped by 4 bases and J by 6 bases, with 19 bases between them. The CDR3 here is CAWMFPGVRTEQYF. The CDR3, as DNA: TGTGCCTGGATGTTTCCGGGAGTAAGGACCGAGCAGTACTTC.

The V gene is TRBV5-1, the J gene TRBJ2-2; the match to TRBD2 covers 8 bases. After removal of 5 bases from V and 4 bases from J, the junction contained 10 bases not matched to a gene. The germline V gene encodes CDR1 SGHRS and CDR2 YFSETQ. There are 16 residues in the CDR3. CDR3 DNA sequence: TGCGCCAGCAGGCGGCCGGGACTAGAGGGCACCGGGGAGCTGTTTTTT. The encoded protein is CASRRPGLEGTGELFF.

This chain connects TRBV5-1 to TRBJ2-1, with D uncertain. The germline V gene has CDR1 SGHRS and CDR2 YFSETQ. With 0 bases removed from V and 1 base from J, the gap between germline ends came to 11 bases. This CDR3 is built from 16 residues. In nucleotides, the CDR3 is TGCGCCAGCAGCTTGGTCGGAACTAAGTCCTACAATGAGCAGTTCTTC. Protein: CASSLVGTKSYNEQFF.

The rearrangement links TRBV13 to TRBJ2-1, with a tentative D call TRBD2 (6 bases). The CDR3 length is 14 residues. Germline CDR1 and CDR2: PRHDT and FYEKMQ (reference sequence). V shed 5 bases and J shed 2 bases, with 10 bases lying between them. CDR3 DNA: TGTGCCAGCAGCCGGGGACTCGCCTACAATGAGCAGTTCTTC. Translated, it gives CASSRGLAYNEQFF.

The chain carries TRBV19 and TRBJ1-6, with TRBD1 as a possible D gene (6 bases). Germline CDR1 reads LNHDA; CDR2 reads SQIVND (reference sequence). The CDR3 is 16 amino acids. The V end was cut by 0 bases, the J end by 6 bases, with 12 bases between. CDR3 nucleotide sequence: TGTGCCAGTAGTATAGATCACCAGGGGCTTAATTCACCCCTCCACTTT. It specifies CASSIDHQGLNSPLHF.

The chain is built from TRBV19 and TRBJ1-1; 8 nucleotides agree with TRBD1. The CDR3 sequence is 13 residues long. The germline CDR1 and CDR2 sequences are LNHDA and SQIVND (reference sequence). J lost 8 bases, V lost 3 bases, and 5 bases had no gene match. Written as DNA, the CDR3 is TGTGCCAGTAGTATCGGCAGGGGGCAGGAAGCTTTCTTT. This gives the protein CASSIGRGQEAFF.

V is TRBV27 and J is TRBJ1-2, with 7 positions matching TRBD1. Trimming took 5 bases from V and 4 from J; bases not matched to a gene: 19. CDR1 and CDR2 from the germline V gene are MNHEY and SMNVEV (reference sequence). The CDR3 spans 18 residues. CDR3 loop: CASSPTGTEISGRYGYTF. CDR3 in DNA: TGTGCCAGCAGTCCAACCGGGACAGAGATAAGCGGGCGCTATGGCTACACCTTC.

This clone has only a few counts. This sequence joins TRBV27 and TRBJ2-1; possibly TRBD1 for D (6 bases). The CDR3 has 15 amino acids. V lost 7 bases and J 3 bases, leaving 16 bases between the germline ends. Germline-derived CDR1 and CDR2 are MNHEY and SMNVEV (reference sequence). This chain's CDR3 is CASNTYPQGYNEQFF. For the CDR3, the DNA is TGTGCCAGCAATACGTACCCACAGGGCTACAATGAGCAGTTCTTC.